Listed below are T cell receptor beta chains from one sample, sequenced in a study of identical twins. TCRdb reanalysed the 5' RACE reads using MiXCR and keeps one entry per CDR3 protein. The data contain about 290,000 distinct CDR3 sequences, roughly 9% of them singletons. This sample was shared with a second study, whose subject was yellow fever vaccine responses in identical twins.

The sample comprised CD8+ T cells sorted from blood. The receptors derive from a woman in her late teens or twenties in good health. Both conserved end residues are part of each CDR3. The D gene is left open where the match is weak. Not every row has a clone size; where given, it reads once, few, many or a size class.

>TRBJ1-2|TRBV6-2/TRBV6-3|NA|NA
CASQGFDNYGYTF
TGTGCCAGCCAGGGGTTCGATAACTATGGCTACACCTTC
>TRBJ2-7|TRBV27|TRBD2|many
CASSYTGGPEQYF
TGTGCCAGCAGTTACACGGGAGGGCCCGAGCAGTACTTC
>TRBJ2-7|TRBV27|NA|NA
CASSLTGLGGEQYF
TGTGCCAGCAGTCTTACAGGGTTGGGGGGCGAGCAGTACTTC
>TRBJ2-7|TRBV6-5|NA|few
CASSYSVQGVYEQYF
TGTGCCAGCAGTTACTCGGTACAGGGAGTTTACGAGCAGTACTTC
>TRBJ2-2|TRBV28|NA|many
CASSRGDFTTGELFF
TGTGCCAGCAGCCGCGGGGACTTCACGACCGGGGAGCTGTTTTTT
>TRBJ2-6|TRBV5-5|NA|many
CASVSPGANVLTF
TGTGCCAGCGTTTCCCCTGGGGCCAACGTCCTGACTTTC
>TRBJ1-2|TRBV25-1|NA|NA
CASRQQGDYGYTF
TGTGCCAGCAGGCAACAGGGTGACTATGGCTACACCTTC
>TRBJ2-2|TRBV7-9|NA|NA
CASGGRTRNTWELFF
TGTGCCAGCGGTGGGAGGACCCGCAACACCTGGGAGCTGTTTTTT
>TRBJ2-7|TRBV14|NA|NA
CASSDREQISYEQYF
TGTGCCAGCAGCGACCGGGAGCAAATCTCCTACGAGCAGTACTTC
>TRBJ2-1|TRBV4-2|TRBD1|many
CASSQEGTGSYNEQFF
TGTGCCAGCAGCCAAGAAGGGACAGGCTCCTACAATGAGCAGTTCTTC
>TRBJ2-5|TRBV4-2|TRBD2|few
CASSQELGGAETQYF
TGTGCCAGCAGCCAAGAACTCGGGGGGGCGGAGACCCAGTACTTC
>TRBJ2-7|TRBV10-3|NA|NA
CAISDNREDEQYF
TGTGCCATCAGTGATAACAGGGAAGATGAGCAGTACTTC
>TRBJ2-4|TRBV5-1|TRBD2|few
CASSLPAGGGENIQYF
TGCGCCAGCAGCTTGCCAGCGGGAGGGGGCGAAAACATTCAGTACTTC
>TRBJ2-3|TRBV12-3/TRBV12-4|NA|NA
CASRLSGFSDTQYF
TGTGCCAGCCGTTTAAGTGGGTTCTCAGATACGCAGTATTTT
>TRBJ2-5|TRBV29-1|TRBD2|NA
CSVEDGGRALWETQYF
TGCAGCGTTGAAGATGGCGGGAGGGCCTTATGGGAGACCCAGTACTTC
>TRBJ1-6|TRBV11-1|NA|NA
CASIAFRAGSSYNSPLHF
TGTGCCAGCATCGCCTTCAGGGCGGGGAGCTCCTATAATTCACCCCTCCACTTT
>TRBJ1-1|TRBV11-1|NA|few
CASSGPSDAWGGQDLNTEAFF
TGTGCCAGCAGCGGCCCATCAGACGCCTGGGGGGGGCAGGACCTGAACACTGAAGCTTTCTTT
>TRBJ2-1|TRBV12-3/TRBV12-4|NA|few
CASSFSSRYNEQFF
TGTGCCAGCAGTTTCTCTAGCAGGTACAATGAGCAGTTCTTC
>TRBJ2-2|TRBV7-9|NA|many
CASSSGWAGELFF
TGTGCCAGCAGCTCCGGTTGGGCCGGGGAGCTGTTTTTT
>TRBJ1-2|TRBV20-1|TRBD1|many
CRIQGDYGYTF
TGCAGAATACAGGGGGATTATGGCTACACCTTC
>TRBJ2-1|TRBV7-9|NA|many
CASSLGGDYNEQFF
TGTGCTAGCAGCTTAGGTGGGGATTACAATGAGCAGTTCTTC
>TRBJ2-7|TRBV10-3|TRBD1|many
CAISDPTGDPSYEQYF
TGTGCCATCAGTGATCCTACAGGGGATCCATCCTACGAGCAGTACTTC
>TRBJ2-4|TRBV5-1|TRBD2|many
CASRAGGPNIQYF
TGCGCCAGTAGGGCGGGGGGCCCAAACATTCAGTACTTC
>TRBJ1-3|TRBV6-5|NA|NA
CASSSQGPGNTIYF
TGTGCCAGCAGTTCGCAGGGACCTGGAAACACCATATATTTT
>TRBJ2-3|TRBV20-1|NA|NA
CSARIEAPEATDTQYF
TGCAGTGCTAGGATCGAGGCCCCCGAGGCGACAGATACGCAGTATTTT
>TRBJ2-1|TRBV12-3/TRBV12-4|TRBD1|NA
CASRGTGQSYNEQFF
TGTGCCAGCAGGGGGACAGGGCAGTCCTACAATGAGCAGTTCTTC
>TRBJ2-2|TRBV6-2/TRBV6-3|TRBD2|few
CASSYWLAGANTGELFF
TGTGCCAGCAGTTACTGGCTAGCGGGGGCGAACACCGGGGAGCTGTTTTTT
>TRBJ2-5|TRBV4-1|TRBD2|NA
CASSQAMGTRGWTQYF
TGCGCCAGCAGCCAAGCGATGGGGACTAGGGGTTGGACCCAGTACTTC
>TRBJ2-1|TRBV30|NA|NA
CAWMASLNEQFF
TGTGCCTGGATGGCTAGCTTGAATGAGCAGTTCTTC
>TRBJ2-1|TRBV20-1|TRBD2|NA
CSARVRLAGFYNEQFF
TGCAGTGCTAGAGTTCGACTAGCGGGATTCTACAATGAGCAGTTCTTC
>TRBJ2-7|TRBV15|NA|few
CATSSNPQGSYEQYF
TGTGCCACCAGCTCAAACCCCCAGGGAAGCTACGAGCAGTACTTC
>TRBJ2-1|TRBV20-1|TRBD1|many
CSAPGTGDYNEQFF
TGCAGTGCTCCCGGGACAGGGGATTACAATGAGCAGTTCTTC
>TRBJ2-1|TRBV7-8|TRBD2|NA
CASSSFEREGLNEQFF
TGTGCCAGCAGCTCTTTCGAGCGGGAGGGCCTCAATGAGCAGTTCTTC
>TRBJ2-2|TRBV12-3/TRBV12-4|TRBD2|few
CASSVPGLAGTGELFF
TGTGCCAGCAGTGTCCCGGGACTAGCGGGGACCGGGGAGCTGTTTTTT
>TRBJ2-7|TRBV9|TRBD2|few
CASSGGTSGSAYEQYF
TGTGCCAGCAGCGGAGGGACTAGCGGGAGCGCTTACGAGCAGTACTTC
>TRBJ2-7|TRBV29-1|NA|NA
CSADWEGNEQYF
TGCAGCGCGGACTGGGAAGGAAACGAGCAGTACTTC
>TRBJ2-1|TRBV4-3|NA|many
CASSQGLRERLGEQFF
TGCGCCAGCAGCCAAGGTCTCCGGGAGAGGCTTGGTGAGCAGTTCTTC
>TRBJ2-3|TRBV2|NA|once
CASSVRGTTSTDTQYF
TGTGCCAGCAGTGTTCGCGGGACAACTAGCACAGATACGCAGTATTTT
>TRBJ1-2|TRBV7-6|NA|many
CASSLGIGGVGYTF
TGTGCCAGCAGCTTAGGGATAGGAGGGGTTGGCTACACCTTC
>TRBJ1-3|TRBV7-9|NA|NA
CASSSTQDSGNTIYF
TGTGCCAGCAGCTCAACACAAGACTCTGGAAACACCATATATTTT
>TRBJ2-5|TRBV2|NA|NA
CAIQPAGYPRETQYF
TGTGCCATCCAACCCGCAGGGTACCCCCGGGAGACCCAGTACTTC
>TRBJ1-1|TRBV7-9|NA|few
CASRGIRANTEAFF
TGTGCCAGCAGGGGGATAAGGGCGAACACTGAAGCTTTCTTT
>TRBJ2-7|TRBV5-4|NA|NA
CASSLNTGYGQYF
TGTGCCAGCAGCTTGAATACTGGGTATGGGCAGTACTTC
>TRBJ1-1|TRBV7-9|NA|NA
CASSSPHLNTEAFF
TGTGCCAGCAGCTCTCCGCATCTGAACACTGAAGCTTTCTTT
>TRBJ2-7|TRBV20-1|NA|NA
CSAPPGTDPYEQYF
TGCAGTGCCCCTCCCGGGACGGATCCCTACGAGCAGTACTTC
>TRBJ2-1|TRBV6-2/TRBV6-3|TRBD2|NA
CASGEREVYNEQFF
TGTGCCAGCGGCGAGCGGGAGGTCTACAATGAGCAGTTCTTC